Below, 10 T cell receptor beta chains from the same sample are listed, as sequenced in a study of technical replicates of blood from a handful of donors. Produced via immunoSEQ multiplex PCR; TCRdb's table is partial and in-frame only. Counted here are some 50,000 clones, roughly 94% occurring once; the ten biggest clones make up about 0.22%. Sequences were obtained from T cells isolated from PBMCs. These receptors came from a human donor in good health.

This sequence joins TRBV28 and TRBJ2-2, with D possibly TRBD1 on 6 matching bases. Per germline, CDR1 MDHEN and CDR2 SYDVKM. The CDR3 sequence is 17 residues long. The V end was cut by 4 bases, the J end by 6 bases, with 21 bases between. Here the CDR3 reads CASSSPKSLAGAGELFF. The CDR3 DNA follows: TGTGCCAGCAGTTCCCCAAAGTCGTTGGCAGGGGCCGGGGAGCTGTTTTTT.

V gene TRBV11-3 combines with J gene TRBJ2-7; the match to TRBD1 covers 8 bases. Per the germline V gene, CDR1 is SGHNT and CDR2 is YENEEA. V lost 4 bases, J lost 3 bases, and 8 bases stayed unmatched. CDR3 length equals 15 residues. The DNA of the CDR3 is TGTGCCAGCAGCTCGACAGGGGCGATAAACTACGAGCAGTACTTC. It codes for CASSSTGAINYEQYF.

The genes are TRBV5-4 and TRBJ2-5, with 7 bases that match TRBD1. V shed 2 bases and J 1 base; nucleotides not matched to a gene: 5. Germline loops: CDR1 SGHNT, CDR2 YYREEE (reference sequence). The CDR3 extends over 15 amino acids. For the CDR3, the DNA is TGTGCCAGCAGCTTTGGGGGACAGACCCAAGAGACCCAGTACTTC. It is translated as CASSFGGQTQETQYF.

The gene calls are TRBV11-2 and TRBJ2-2; D might be TRBD2 (6 bases). Between the trimmed V and J ends, which lost 8 bases and 1 base, there was a span of 11 bases. Germline assignment: CDR1 SGHAT and CDR2 FQNNGV. The CDR3 runs to 14 residues. The CDR3 spells CASSLAQNTGELFF. The CDR3, as DNA: TGTGCCAGCTCGCTAGCGCAGAACACCGGGGAGCTGTTTTTT.

The genes are TRBV28 and TRBJ1-2; 12 nucleotides line up with TRBD1. There are 17 residues in the CDR3. The germline V gene encodes CDR1 MDHEN and CDR2 SYDVKM. With 5 bases clipped from V and 4 bases from J, the junction kept 11 bases outside the gene matches. The CDR3 protein is CASSDAGTGGMGYGYTF. CDR3 in DNA: TGTGCCAGCAGTGACGCCGGGACAGGGGGCATGGGCTATGGCTACACCTTC.

This clone occurred once. V usage is TRBV28 and J usage is TRBJ1-4, with D unresolved. Trimming pared 3 bases from V and 5 bases from J, leaving 7 bases between. Looked up from germline, CDR1 is MDHEN and CDR2 is SYDVKM. The CDR3 runs to 13 residues. CDR3 nucleotide sequence: TGTGCCAGCAGTTTCGCGGGAAATGAAAAACTGTTTTTT. Its protein is CASSFAGNEKLFF.

The chain couples TRBV6-5 to TRBJ2-7; D possibly corresponds to TRBD2 (7 bases). The CDR3 spans 15 residues. V lost 0 bases to trimming and J lost 3 bases, with 12 bases between them. The germline V gene encodes CDR1 MNHEY and CDR2 SVGAGI. The CDR3 spells CASSYSRGGGYEQYF. DNA of the CDR3: TGTGCCAGCAGTTACTCGAGGGGAGGGGGCTACGAGCAGTACTTC.

CDR3 nucleotide sequence: TGTGCCACCAGCAGAGGCGGGTGGAGAAAACTGTTTTTT. This translates into CATSRGGWRKLFF. V and J are TRBV15 and TRBJ1-4; no clear D. Trimming took off 1 base at V and 10 bases at J, with 10 bases between the two ends. Germline loops: CDR1 LNHNV, CDR2 YYDKDF (reference sequence). The CDR3 loop spans 13 amino acids.

J is TRBJ2-2 and V is TRBV29-1; D might be TRBD2 (5 bases). Germline lookup yields CDR1 SQVTM and CDR2 ANQGSEA. This CDR3 spans 15 amino acids. The ends were cut back, 4 bases at V and 2 bases at J, with 14 bases in the middle. Here the CDR3 DNA reads TGCAGCGTTGTTGAGGGCGGACCTAACACCGGGGAGCTGTTTTTT. It yields the protein CSVVEGGPNTGELFF.

V gene TRBV6-6 combines with J gene TRBJ2-7; D not resolved. V was clipped by 4 bases and J by 2 bases, with 12 bases between them. This CDR3 has 14 residues. Germline CDR1 is MNHNY and CDR2 is SVGAGI (reference sequence). CDR3 protein: CASSFPTRPYEQYF. CDR3 DNA: TGTGCCAGCAGTTTTCCCACGAGGCCCTACGAGCAGTACTTC.